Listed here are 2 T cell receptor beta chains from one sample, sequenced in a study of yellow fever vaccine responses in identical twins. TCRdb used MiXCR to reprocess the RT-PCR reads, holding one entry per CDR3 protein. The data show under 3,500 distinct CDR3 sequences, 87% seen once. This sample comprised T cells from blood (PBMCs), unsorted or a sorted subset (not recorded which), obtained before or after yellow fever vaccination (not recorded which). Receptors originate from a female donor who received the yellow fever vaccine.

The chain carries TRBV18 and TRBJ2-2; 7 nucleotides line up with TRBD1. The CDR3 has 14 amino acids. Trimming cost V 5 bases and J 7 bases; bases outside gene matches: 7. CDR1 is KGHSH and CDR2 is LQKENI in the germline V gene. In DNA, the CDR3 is TGTGCCAGCTCATCTACAGGGGCAAGCGGGGAGCTGTTTTTT. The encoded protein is CASSSTGASGELFF.

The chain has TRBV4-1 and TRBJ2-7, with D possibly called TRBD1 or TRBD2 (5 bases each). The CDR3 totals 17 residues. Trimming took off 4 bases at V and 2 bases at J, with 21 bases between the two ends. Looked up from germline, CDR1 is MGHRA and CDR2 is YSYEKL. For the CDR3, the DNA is TGCGCCAGCAGCCCCAATGACGGGGCTAGCCTGACCTACGAGCAGTACTTC. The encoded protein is CASSPNDGASLTYEQYF.